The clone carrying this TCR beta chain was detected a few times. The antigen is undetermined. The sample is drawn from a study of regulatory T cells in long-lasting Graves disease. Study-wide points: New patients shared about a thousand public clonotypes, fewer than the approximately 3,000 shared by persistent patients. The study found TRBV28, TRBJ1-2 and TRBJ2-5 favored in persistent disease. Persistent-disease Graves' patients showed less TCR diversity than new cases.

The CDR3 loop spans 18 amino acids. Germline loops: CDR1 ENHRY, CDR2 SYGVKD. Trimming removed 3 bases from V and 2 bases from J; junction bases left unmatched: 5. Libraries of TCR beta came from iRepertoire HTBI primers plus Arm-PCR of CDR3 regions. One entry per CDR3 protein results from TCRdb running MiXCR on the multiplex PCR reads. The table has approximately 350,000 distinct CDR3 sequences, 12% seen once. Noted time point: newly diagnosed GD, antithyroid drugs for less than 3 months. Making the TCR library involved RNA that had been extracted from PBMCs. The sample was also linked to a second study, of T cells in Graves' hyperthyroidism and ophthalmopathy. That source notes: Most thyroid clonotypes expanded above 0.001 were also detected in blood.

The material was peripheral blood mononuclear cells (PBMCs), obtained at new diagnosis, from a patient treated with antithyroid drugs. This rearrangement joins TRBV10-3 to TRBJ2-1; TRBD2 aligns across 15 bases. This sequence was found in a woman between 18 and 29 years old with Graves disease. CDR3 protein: CAISDGLAGGRTYNEQFF. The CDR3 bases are TGTGCCATCAGTGACGGACTAGCGGGGGGGCGCACCTACAATGAGCAGTTCTTC.